These 27 T cell receptor beta chains were sequenced from one sample in a study of blood T cell repertoires in COVID-19. Assay used: immunoSEQ multiplex PCR; TCRdb lists only in-frame clones, some missing. Of under 250,000 clones listed, approximately 85% are singletons. Specimen: peripheral blood. Every receptor here comes from a man in his fifties with COVID-19, enrolled during active disease.

The chain is built from TRBV11-2 and TRBJ2-3; the D gene is possibly TRBD2 (5 bases). Trimming removed 3 bases from V and 3 bases from J, with 13 bases in between. Germline V gives CDR1 SGHAT, CDR2 FQNNGV. This CDR3 has 15 residues. The CDR3 nucleotides are TGTGCCAGCAGCTTCCTGGGGAGTGGTACAGATACGCAGTATTTT. Translated, it gives CASSFLGSGTDTQYF.

The chain joins TRBV6-6 to TRBJ2-7; TRBD1 might be the D (6 bases). Per the germline V gene, CDR1 is MNHNY and CDR2 is SVGAGI (reference sequence). Trimming shortened V by 0 bases and J by 2 bases, and 14 bases separated the two germline ends. CDR3 length: 16 residues. The CDR3 nucleotides are TGTGCCAGCAGTTACTCGACTTACCCAGGGGCCTACGAGCAGTACTTC. Encoded protein: CASSYSTYPGAYEQYF.

The genes are TRBV3-1 (or the pseudogene TRBV3-2) and TRBJ2-2; TRBD1 matches at 11 bases. The CDR3 contains 17 residues. With 1 base clipped from V and 3 bases from J, the junction kept 4 bases outside the gene matches. Germline loops: CDR1 LGHDT, CDR2 YNNKEL (reference sequence). The CDR3 DNA reads TGTGCCAGCAGCCAAGGGACAGGGGGCGCGTACACCGGGGAGCTGTTTTTT. Its protein product is CASSQGTGGAYTGELFF.

The chain employs TRBV3-1 (or the pseudogene TRBV3-2) and TRBJ2-7; 7 bases are a match to TRBD1. The ends lost 4 bases at V and 7 bases at J; junction bases unmatched: 16. The CDR3 extends over 16 amino acids. Per germline, CDR1 LGHDT and CDR2 YNNKEL (reference sequence). DNA of the CDR3: TGTGCCAGCAGCCCCCATCACGGGGACAGTACAGGGGAGCAGTACTTC. Translating gives CASSPHHGDSTGEQYF.

V is TRBV19 and J is TRBJ2-5, with 15 bases that match TRBD2. With V trimmed by 3 bases and J by 5 bases, 7 bases remained unmatched. Per germline, CDR1 LNHDA and CDR2 SQIVND (reference sequence). CDR3 length: 17 amino acids. CDR3 coding DNA: TGTGCCAGTAGTATCGGCAGGACTAGCGGGGGGGGTGAGACCCAGTACTTC. This encodes CASSIGRTSGGGETQYF.

This chain uses TRBV3-1 (or the pseudogene TRBV3-2) with TRBJ1-2, with 7 nucleotides matching TRBD1. The V gene's germline CDR1 is LGHDT and CDR2 YNNKEL (reference sequence). Germline trimming cut 5 bases from V and 1 base from J; bases unmatched to any gene: 7. The CDR3 runs to 15 residues. The CDR3 coding sequence is TGTGCCAGCAGCAAGACAGGGATCTTTAACTATGGCTACACCTTC. Translating gives CASSKTGIFNYGYTF.

This sequence joins TRBV4-2 and TRBJ2-1, with 11 bases aligning to TRBD2. The CDR3 spans 18 residues. Germline CDR1 and CDR2: LGHNA and YNFKEQ. J was trimmed by 3 bases and V by 0 bases; bases with no gene match: 7. The CDR3 spells CASSQDTTSGGLYNEQFF. CDR3 sequence (DNA): TGTGCCAGCAGCCAAGACACAACTAGCGGGGGACTCTACAATGAGCAGTTCTTC.

The CDR3 reads CASSDYKAASTDTQYF. The CDR3 DNA is TGTGCCAGCAGTGACTACAAAGCAGCTAGCACAGATACGCAGTATTTT. The chain has TRBV27 and TRBJ2-3, with D perhaps matching TRBD2 (5 bases). Germline CDR1 MNHEY, CDR2 SMNVEV (reference sequence). The CDR3 length is 16 residues. V dropped 5 bases and J dropped 0 bases, with 15 bases sitting between them.

The chain employs TRBV3-1 (or the pseudogene TRBV3-2) and TRBJ2-1, with 12 bases aligning to TRBD2. The CDR3 is made up of 15 amino acids. Germline V gives CDR1 LGHDT, CDR2 YNNKEL (reference sequence). Trimming cost V 5 bases and J 4 bases; bases outside gene matches: 3. The CDR3 reads CASSLLAGGYNEQFF. The CDR3 DNA reads as TGTGCCAGCAGCTTACTAGCGGGGGGTTACAATGAGCAGTTCTTC.

Note on this clone: The CDR3 end shows no conserved phenylalanine or tryptophan, and so a read error is likely. Because the CDR3's place on the DNA is in doubt, the DNA is left out and the CDR3 is given as listed by TCRdb. The chain joins TRBV21-1 to TRBJ1-6; TRBD1 reflects the table's D call only, with no check against the DNA. TRBV21-1 is a pseudogene. Inclusive of both ends, the CDR3 amounts to 12 amino acids. The CDR3 loop reads CASSKFLLHRFN.

This rearrangement joins TRBV27 to TRBJ2-7; possible D gene TRBD1, 6 bases. This CDR3 contains 14 residues. The V gene's germline CDR1 is MNHEY and CDR2 SMNVEV (reference sequence). The V end was cut by 5 bases, the J end by 2 bases, with 13 bases between. CDR3 DNA sequence: TGTGCCAGCAGTACCCTAGACAGGCCCTACGAGCAGTACTTC. It codes for CASSTLDRPYEQYF.

This sequence joins TRBV6-5 and TRBJ1-6; 7 bases line up with TRBD1. Germline assignment: CDR1 MNHEY and CDR2 SVGAGI. With 2 bases clipped from V and 6 bases from J, the junction kept 7 bases outside the gene matches. The CDR3 spans 16 residues. CDR3 region: CASSYGTEHFNSPLHF. CDR3 coding DNA: TGTGCCAGCAGTTACGGGACAGAGCACTTTAATTCACCCCTCCACTTT.

The V call is TRBV7-9, the J call TRBJ2-6; possibly TRBD1 for D (6 bases). V lost 3 bases and J lost 0, with 9 bases in between. The CDR3 is made up of 16 amino acids. CDR1 SEHNR and CDR2 FQNEAQ come from the germline V gene (reference sequence). CDR3 residues: CASSLTGDSGANVLTF. CDR3 bases: TGTGCCAGCAGCTTGACAGGTGACTCTGGGGCCAACGTCCTGACTTTC.

The V and J genes are TRBV6-5 and TRBJ2-2; D gene uncertain. CDR1 and CDR2 from the germline V gene are MNHEY and SVGAGI. Trimming stripped 0 bases from V and 1 base from J, with 6 bases between. This CDR3 comprises 15 residues. The CDR3 here is CASSYSYGNTGELFF. The CDR3 DNA sequence: TGTGCCAGCAGTTACTCGTACGGGAACACCGGGGAGCTGTTTTTT.

This clone showed up just once. The chain carries TRBV10-3 and TRBJ1-3; no definite D call. Germline V gene data show CDR1 as ENHRY and CDR2 as SYGVKD. There are 14 residues in the CDR3. The V end lost 5 bases, the J end lost 4 bases, and 12 bases lay between the germline ends. The CDR3 loop is CAISTPVWGNTIYF. For the CDR3, the DNA is TGTGCCATCAGTACCCCGGTCTGGGGAAACACCATATATTTT.

As regards this clone: At one end, the junction sequence differs from germline, possibly due to a read error. The rearrangement joins TRBV12-3 or TRBV12-4 to TRBJ1-2, with D tentatively TRBD1 (6 bases). There are 12 residues in the CDR3. The CDR3 sequence: CASTLQGYGYTF. In DNA form, the CDR3 reads TGTGCCAGCACTTTACAGGGCTATGGCTACACCTTC.

The chain combines TRBV15 with TRBJ2-2; D unclear. The CDR3 runs to 13 residues. V was pared by 6 bases and J by 6 bases, with 11 bases between. CDR1 is LNHNV, CDR2 YYDKDF, per germline (reference sequence). The CDR3 loop reads CATRFRGPGELFF. Written as DNA, the CDR3 is TGTGCCACCAGGTTCCGTGGGCCCGGGGAGCTGTTTTTT.

The table lists this clone with a count of one. CDR3 protein: CASSYIEAEQFF. CDR3 in DNA: TGTGCCAGCAGTTACATAGAAGCGGAGCAGTTCTTC. J is TRBJ2-1 and V is TRBV6-5; D unclear. Germline V gene lookup returns CDR1 MNHEY and CDR2 SVGAGI. With 2 bases removed from V and 10 bases from J, the gap between germline ends came to 9 bases. The CDR3 is 12 residues long.

V is TRBV11-2 and J is TRBJ1-4; perhaps TRBD1 as D (6 bases). Germline V lookup: CDR1 SGHAT, CDR2 FQNNGV. Trimming left V 4 bases short and J 7 bases short, with 16 bases between. CDR3 length equals 15 residues. The CDR3 spells CASSSRRQGIEKLFF. The CDR3, as DNA: TGTGCCAGCAGCTCGCGGAGGCAGGGGATTGAAAAACTGTTTTTT.

The chain uses TRBV19 and TRBJ2-5; a weak D match, TRBD2 (6 bases). V dropped 4 bases and J dropped 5 bases, with 11 bases sitting between them. CDR1 LNHDA and CDR2 SQIVND come from the germline V gene (reference sequence). This CDR3 region has 13 residues. The CDR3 spells CASSSGDLETQYF. CDR3 in DNA: TGTGCCAGTAGTAGCGGGGATCTTGAGACCCAGTACTTC.

This chain joins TRBV6-2 or TRBV6-3 and TRBJ1-5, with TRBD1 matching 10 bases. V lost 4 bases and J lost 3; bases outside the gene matches: 12. CDR1 and CDR2 (germline): MNHEY, SVGEGT. There are 18 residues in the CDR3. The CDR3 protein is CASSSGQGTIGDNQPQHF. The CDR3 DNA is TGTGCCAGCAGTTCGGGACAGGGGACGATAGGGGACAATCAGCCCCAGCATTTT.

This chain links TRBV24-1 with TRBJ2-1; TRBD1 might be the D (6 bases). Germline loops: CDR1 KGHDR, CDR2 SFDVKD. V lost 2 bases to trimming and J lost 7 bases, with 11 bases between them. The CDR3 runs 14 residues. The CDR3 reads CATSDYTGSNEQFF. CDR3 coding DNA: TGTGCCACCAGTGATTATACAGGGTCGAATGAGCAGTTCTTC.

V is TRBV20-1 and J is TRBJ1-1; 8 bases map to TRBD1. The germline V gene has CDR1 DFQATT and CDR2 SNEGSKA (reference sequence). Trimming took 3 bases from V and 0 from J; bases not matched to a gene: 6. The CDR3 is 15 residues long. The CDR3 nucleotides are TGCAGTGCTAGTAGACCGACAGGGGTGAACACTGAAGCTTTCTTT. Translating gives CSASRPTGVNTEAFF.

The genes are TRBV9 and TRBJ2-2; 14 positions match TRBD2. Unmatched junction bases numbered 12, after V lost 3 bases and J lost 5 bases. This CDR3 region has 19 residues. CDR1 and CDR2 from the germline V gene are SGDLS and YYNGEE. In DNA form, the CDR3 reads TGTGCCAGCAGCGCCCCGAAGACTAGCGGGGGGGCGGGAACCGGGGAGCTGTTTTTT. Its translation: CASSAPKTSGGAGTGELFF.

Only one count was recorded for this clone. This chain uses TRBV14 with TRBJ2-3, with D possibly TRBD2 on 5 matching bases. The CDR3 is 17 residues long. V lost 3 bases to trimming and J lost 0 bases, with 16 bases between them. CDR1 and CDR2 from the germline V gene are SGHDN and FVKESK. The CDR3 here is CASSHRMAAGSTDTQYF. CDR3 nucleotides: TGTGCCAGCAGCCATCGAATGGCCGCGGGTAGCACAGATACGCAGTATTTT.

The V and J genes are TRBV18 and TRBJ1-2; D is undetermined. V was clipped by 6 bases and J by 7 bases, with 12 bases between them. The CDR3 runs to 12 residues. Germline CDR1 KGHSH, CDR2 LQKENI. The CDR3 nucleotides read TGTGCCAGCTCGCGGGGTAGAGTTGGCTACACCTTC. Translated: CASSRGRVGYTF.

The genes are TRBV4-1 and TRBJ2-1; D may be TRBD1 (6 bases). V was trimmed by 4 bases and J by 7 bases, leaving 20 bases between them. The CDR3 loop spans 16 amino acids. The germline CDR1 and CDR2 sequences are MGHRA and YSYEKL. CDR3 nucleotides: TGCGCCAGCAGCCGATCCGGGACAAGGGGTCCAAATGAGCAGTTCTTC. This encodes CASSRSGTRGPNEQFF.